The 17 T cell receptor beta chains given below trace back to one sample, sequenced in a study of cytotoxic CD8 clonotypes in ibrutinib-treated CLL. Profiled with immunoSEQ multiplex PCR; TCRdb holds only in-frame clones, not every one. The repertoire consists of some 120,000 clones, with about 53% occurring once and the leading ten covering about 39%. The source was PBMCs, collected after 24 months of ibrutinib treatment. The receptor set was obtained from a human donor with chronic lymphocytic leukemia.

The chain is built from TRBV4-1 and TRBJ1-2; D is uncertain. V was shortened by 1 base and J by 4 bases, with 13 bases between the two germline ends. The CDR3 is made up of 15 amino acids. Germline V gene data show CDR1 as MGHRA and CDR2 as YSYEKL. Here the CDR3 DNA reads TGCGCCAGCAGCCAAGGAACAGATCCTTTCTATGGCTACACCTTC. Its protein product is CASSQGTDPFYGYTF.

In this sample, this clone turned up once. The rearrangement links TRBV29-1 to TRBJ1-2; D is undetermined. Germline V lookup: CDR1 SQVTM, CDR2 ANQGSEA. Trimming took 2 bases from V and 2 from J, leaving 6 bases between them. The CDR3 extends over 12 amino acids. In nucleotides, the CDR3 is TGCAGCGTTGAACGGCCAAACTATGGCTACACCTTC. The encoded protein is CSVERPNYGYTF.

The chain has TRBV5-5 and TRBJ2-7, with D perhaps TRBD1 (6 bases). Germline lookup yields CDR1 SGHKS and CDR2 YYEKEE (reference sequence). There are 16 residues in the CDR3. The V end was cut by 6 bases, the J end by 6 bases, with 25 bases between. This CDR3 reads CASNNPRGGARAEQYF. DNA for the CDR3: TGTGCCAGCAACAACCCCAGGGGTGGAGCCAGGGCCGAGCAGTACTTC.

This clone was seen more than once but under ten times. CDR3 bases: TGTGCCAGCAGCTTAACGAGTGACGTGGGCTATGGCTACACCTTC. It codes for CASSLTSDVGYGYTF. The chain joins TRBV7-3 to TRBJ1-2; D remains ambiguous. The CDR3 spans 15 residues. Germline CDR1 is SGHTA and CDR2 is FQGTGA. The ends were cut back, 0 bases at V and 4 bases at J, with 12 bases in the middle.

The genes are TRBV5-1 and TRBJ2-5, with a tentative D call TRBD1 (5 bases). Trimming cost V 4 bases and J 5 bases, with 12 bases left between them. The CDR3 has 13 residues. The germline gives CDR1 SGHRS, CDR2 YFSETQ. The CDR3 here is CASSPQGPETQYF. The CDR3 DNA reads TGCGCCAGCAGCCCTCAGGGCCCGGAGACCCAGTACTTC.

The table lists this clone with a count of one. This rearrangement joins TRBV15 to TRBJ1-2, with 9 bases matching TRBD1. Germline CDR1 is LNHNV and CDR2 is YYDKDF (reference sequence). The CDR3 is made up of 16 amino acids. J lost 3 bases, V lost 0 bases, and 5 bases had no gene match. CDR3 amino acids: CATSRDRQGGHYGYTF. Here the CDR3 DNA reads TGTGCCACCAGCAGAGACCGACAGGGGGGACACTATGGCTACACCTTC. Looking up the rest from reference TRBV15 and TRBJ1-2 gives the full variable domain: DAMVIQNPRYQVTQFGKPVTLSCSQTLNHNVMYWYQQKSSQAPKLLFHYYDKDFNNEADTPDNFQSRRPNTSFCFLDIRSPGLGDTAMYLCATSRDRQGGHYGYTFGSGTRLTVV.

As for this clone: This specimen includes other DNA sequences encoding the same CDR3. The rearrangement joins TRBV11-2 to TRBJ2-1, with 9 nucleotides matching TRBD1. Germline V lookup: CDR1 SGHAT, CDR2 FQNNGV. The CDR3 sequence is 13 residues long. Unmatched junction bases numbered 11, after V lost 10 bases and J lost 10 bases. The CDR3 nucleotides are TGTGCCATAGGGGGGCACAGGGGGCGCGAGCAGTTCTTC. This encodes CAIGGHRGREQFF.

Written as DNA, the CDR3 is TGTGCCTGGAGTGCCGGGGGGGGCACAGATACGCAGTATTTT. Protein sequence: CAWSAGGGTDTQYF. The chain uses TRBV30 and TRBJ2-3, with 8 bases that match TRBD2. Trimming removed 1 base from V and 1 base from J; junction bases left unmatched: 1. Germline V lookup: CDR1 GTSNPN, CDR2 SVGIG (reference sequence). The CDR3 covers 14 residues.

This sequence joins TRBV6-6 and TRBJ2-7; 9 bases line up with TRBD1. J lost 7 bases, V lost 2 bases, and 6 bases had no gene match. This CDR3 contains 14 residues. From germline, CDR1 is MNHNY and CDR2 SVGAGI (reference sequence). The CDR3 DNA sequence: TGTGCCAGCAGTTACCAGGACAGGGGAGGAGAGCAGTACTTC. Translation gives CASSYQDRGGEQYF.

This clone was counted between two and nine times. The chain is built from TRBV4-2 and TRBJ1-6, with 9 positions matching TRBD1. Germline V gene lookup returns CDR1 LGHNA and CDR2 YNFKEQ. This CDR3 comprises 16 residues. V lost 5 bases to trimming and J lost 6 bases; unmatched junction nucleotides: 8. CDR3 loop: CASSYLQGAGNSPLHF. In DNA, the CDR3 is TGTGCCAGCAGCTACCTACAGGGGGCGGGTAATTCACCCCTCCACTTT.

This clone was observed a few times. CDR3 protein: CASRGQGAGQPQHF. CDR3 DNA sequence: TGTGCCAGCAGGGGACAGGGGGCCGGTCAGCCCCAGCATTTT. This chain connects TRBV2 to TRBJ1-5, with TRBD1 matching 12 bases. CDR3 length: 14 amino acids. Germline CDR1 is SNHLY and CDR2 is FYNNEI. Trimming cost V 6 bases and J 6 bases; bases outside gene matches: 3.

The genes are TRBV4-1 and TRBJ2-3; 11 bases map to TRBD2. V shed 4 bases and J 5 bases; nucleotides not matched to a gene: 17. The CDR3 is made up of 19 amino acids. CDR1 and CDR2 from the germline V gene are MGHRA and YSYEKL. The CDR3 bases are TGCGCCAGCAGCCCAGGGGCTAGCGGGGGGAGTTGGGTAGGAGATACGCAGTATTTT. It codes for CASSPGASGGSWVGDTQYF.

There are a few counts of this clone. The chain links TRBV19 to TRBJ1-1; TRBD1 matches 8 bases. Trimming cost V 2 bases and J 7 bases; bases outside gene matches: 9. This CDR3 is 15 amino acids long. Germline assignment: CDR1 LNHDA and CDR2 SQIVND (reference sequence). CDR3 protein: CASSISGRGLVEAFF. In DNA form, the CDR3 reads TGTGCCAGTAGTATATCCGGCAGGGGGCTTGTTGAAGCTTTCTTT.

The CDR3 nucleotides are TGTGCCAGCAGGGACAGGGAGGTCCACGAGCAGTACTTC. It translates to CASRDREVHEQYF. The chain combines TRBV25-1 with TRBJ2-7; TRBD1 matches 8 bases. Germline V gene data show CDR1 as MGHDK and CDR2 as SYGVNS. The CDR3 is 13 amino acids. The V segment lost 6 bases and the J segment 5 bases; nucleotides outside the gene matches: 6.

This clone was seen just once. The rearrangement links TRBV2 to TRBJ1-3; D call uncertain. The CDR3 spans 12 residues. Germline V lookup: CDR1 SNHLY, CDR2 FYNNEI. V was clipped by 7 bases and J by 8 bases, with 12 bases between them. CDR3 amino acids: CASIRPADTIYF. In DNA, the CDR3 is TGTGCCAGCATTCGGCCCGCGGACACCATATATTTT.

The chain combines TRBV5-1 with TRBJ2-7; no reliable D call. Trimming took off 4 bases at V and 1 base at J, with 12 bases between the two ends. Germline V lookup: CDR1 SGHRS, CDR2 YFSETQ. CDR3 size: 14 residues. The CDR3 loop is CASSPEQPSYEQYF. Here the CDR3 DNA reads TGCGCCAGCAGCCCAGAACAGCCTTCCTACGAGCAGTACTTC.

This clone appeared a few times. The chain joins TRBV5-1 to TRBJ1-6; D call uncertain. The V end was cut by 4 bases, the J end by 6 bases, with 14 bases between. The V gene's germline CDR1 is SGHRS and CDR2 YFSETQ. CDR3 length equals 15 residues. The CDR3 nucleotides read TGCGCCAGCAGCATCTCCTTCGGGAGTAATTCACCCCTCCACTTT. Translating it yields CASSISFGSNSPLHF.